Listed here are 15 T cell receptor beta chains from one sample, sequenced in a study of T cells in women clearing cervical HPV infection. Produced via immunoSEQ multiplex PCR; TCRdb's table is partial and in-frame only. This repertoire comprises about 39,000 clones; its ten largest clones make up 4.8%. Material: blood buffy coat. The receptors come from a woman aged 18 to 69 with a cervical HPV16 infection that either progressed to CIN3+ or cleared (not recorded which).

The CDR3 loop is CSGSRGTNQPQHF. CDR3 DNA, as far as it was read: TGCAGCGGTAGCAGGGGGACCAATCAGCCC. J is TRBJ1-5 and V is TRBV29-1; 7 nucleotides match TRBD1. The read terminates 3 residues before the CDR3 end, so the remaining end is supplied by the germline J gene. This CDR3 comprises 13 residues. The V segment lost 7 bases and the J segment 3 bases; nucleotides outside the gene matches: 6. Germline CDR1 SQVTM, CDR2 ANQGSEA.

In the case of this clone: The CDR3 is cut off 3 residues early in the read; its end comes from the germline J gene. The genes are TRBV5-5 and TRBJ2-7; no clear D. The CDR3 sequence is 14 residues long. From germline, CDR1 is SGHKS and CDR2 YYEKEE (reference sequence). Deletions cut 1 base from V and 5 bases from J, with 13 bases between. CDR3 loop: CASSLQNLVDEQYF. CDR3 DNA (partial): TGTGCCAGCAGCTTGCAGAACCTTGTGGACGAG. The complete variable domain, with remaining parts taken from reference TRBV5-5 and TRBJ2-7, reads DAGVTQSPTHLIKTRGQQVTLRCSPISGHKSVSWYQQVLGQGPQFIFQYYEKEERGRGNFPDRFSARQFPNYSSELNVNALLLGDSALYLCASSLQNLVDEQYFGPGTRLTVT.

Details on this clone: The read terminates 3 residues ahead of where the CDR3 ends, so the germline J gene completes it. The chain employs TRBV5-1 and TRBJ1-4, with 7 nucleotides matching TRBD1. V lost 1 base, J lost 7 bases, and 7 bases stayed unmatched. Germline V gene data show CDR1 as SGHRS and CDR2 as YFSETQ. This CDR3 has 15 amino acids. The part of the CDR3 DNA that was read is TGCGCCAGCAGCTTGACAGGGGACCTGGGTGAAAAA. Its protein product is CASSLTGDLGEK. The complete CDR3 reads CASSLTGDLGEKLFF.

Points on this clone: The read comes to an end 3 residues before the CDR3 does, leaving the germline J gene to fill in the end. V and J are TRBV18 and TRBJ1-1; D gene ambiguous. The CDR3 is made up of 15 amino acids. Germline-derived CDR1 and CDR2 are KGHSH and LQKENI. The V end lost 0 bases, the J end lost 0 bases, and 8 bases lay between the germline ends. CDR3 bases read: TGTGCCAGCTCACCACCGGCAGGTATGAACACTGAA. It translates to CASSPPAGMNTE. In full, the CDR3 is CASSPPAGMNTEAFF.

Turning to this clone: The read comes to an end 3 residues before the CDR3 does, leaving the germline J gene to fill in the end. The chain combines TRBV19 with TRBJ1-5; TRBD1 matches at 7 bases. CDR1 LNHDA and CDR2 SQIVND come from the germline V gene (reference sequence). The CDR3 extends over 15 amino acids. Trimming took 5 bases from V and 7 from J; bases not matched to a gene: 11. The part of the CDR3 DNA that was read is TGTGCCAGTAGTTCAAACAGGGGCGCAGGCCAGCCC. This encodes CASSSNRGAGQP. The complete CDR3 reads CASSSNRGAGQPQHF.

A note on this clone: The read halts 3 residues ahead of the CDR3 end, with the missing end drawn from the germline J gene. V gene TRBV11-2 combines with J gene TRBJ2-7; D is uncertain. The CDR3 spans 12 residues. From germline, CDR1 is SGHAT and CDR2 FQNNGV. Trimming cost V 5 bases and J 4 bases, with 9 bases left between them. CDR3 DNA (partial): TGTGCCAGCAGCCCCTTGGCTTACGAG. Translating it yields CASSPLAYE. The CDR3 as a whole reads CASSPLAYEQYF. Full variable domain (remainder filled in from reference TRBV11-2 and TRBJ2-7): EAGVAQSPRYKIIEKRQSVAFWCNPISGHATLYWYQQILGQGPKLLIQFQNNGVVDDSQLPKDRFSAERLKGVDSTLKIQPAKLEDSAVYLCASSPLAYEQYFGPGTRLTVT.

In the case of this clone: The CDR3 end falls 3 residues outside the read, so it is completed with the germline J gene. The genes are TRBV18 and TRBJ2-1, with 8 bases lining up with TRBD2. Germline V gives CDR1 KGHSH, CDR2 LQKENI. The length of the CDR3 is 14 residues. The V gene end was trimmed by 2 bases and the J gene end by 5 bases; junction bases not matched to a gene: 2. The covered CDR3 bases are TGTGCCAGCTCACCAGGACTAGCCAACAATGAG. Translating it yields CASSPGLANNE. The complete CDR3 protein is CASSPGLANNEQFF.

To note about this clone: The DNA ends 3 residues before the CDR3 does, and the rest of the CDR3 is filled in from the germline J gene. The chain links TRBV5-1 to TRBJ1-3; 8 bases fit TRBD1. The CDR3 loop spans 16 amino acids. Germline CDR1 is SGHRS and CDR2 is YFSETQ. The V gene end was trimmed by 3 bases and the J gene end by 2 bases; junction bases not matched to a gene: 7. CDR3 sequence reads: CASSSRQGLTGNTIYF. The CDR3 bases that were read are TGCGCCAGCAGCTCGCGACAGGGGTTGACTGGAAACACC.

On this clone itself: The CDR3 extends 3 residues past the end of the read, so its final part is completed from the germline J gene. The chain joins TRBV11-3 to TRBJ2-3; 8 bases are shared with TRBD1. V trimming: 5 bases; J trimming: 3 bases; junction bases outside the gene matches: 7. Germline assignment: CDR1 SGHNT and CDR2 YENEEA. The CDR3 runs 15 residues. The sequenced CDR3 bases are TGTGCCAGCAGCATCGGACAGGGCTCTACAGATACG. Its translation: CASSIGQGSTDT. The whole CDR3 protein reads CASSIGQGSTDTQYF. Supplemented by reference TRBV11-3 and TRBJ2-3, the full variable domain reads EAGVVQSPRYKIIEKKQPVAFWCNPISGHNTLYWYLQNLGQGPELLIRYENEEAVDDSQLPKDRFSAERLKGVDSTLKIQPAELGDSAVYLCASSIGQGSTDTQYFGPGTRLTVL.

With respect to this clone: The sequence runs out 3 residues before the end of the CDR3; the remainder is reconstructed from the germline J gene. The genes are TRBV2 and TRBJ2-2; 12 nucleotides agree with TRBD1. Germline trimming cut 5 bases from V and 0 bases from J; bases unmatched to any gene: 7. The CDR3 totals 18 residues. Germline lookup yields CDR1 SNHLY and CDR2 FYNNEI. The sequenced CDR3 bases are TGTGCCAGCAGTCGAACCCGGGACAGGGGGCCGAACACCGGGGAG. Residues: CASSRTRDRGPNTGE. The whole CDR3 reads CASSRTRDRGPNTGELFF.

Worth noting for this clone: From the germline J gene comes the end of the CDR3, since the read stops 3 residues before it. V usage is TRBV19 and J usage is TRBJ2-3, with D perhaps being TRBD1 or TRBD2 (5 bases each). With 3 bases removed from V and 2 bases from J, the gap between germline ends came to 12 bases. Germline V gives CDR1 LNHDA, CDR2 SQIVND (reference sequence). CDR3 size: 15 residues. This CDR3 reads CASSISRGYTDTQYF. The CDR3 bases that were read are TGTGCCAGTAGTATTTCGAGGGGATACACAGATACG.

On this clone itself: The read finishes 3 residues shy of the CDR3 end, and the germline J gene is used to complete it. V gene TRBV4-1 combines with J gene TRBJ2-3; 7 bases line up with TRBD2. The length of the CDR3 is 14 residues. The junction had 6 bases not matched to a gene; V was cut back by 4 bases and J by 5 bases. Germline V gene sequence: CDR1 MGHRA, CDR2 YSYEKL. CDR3 sequence: CASSLGGEGDTQYF. The DNA read from the CDR3 is TGCGCCAGCAGCCTTGGGGGGGAAGGAGATACG.

A word on this clone: The CDR3 end is not reached by the read, which stops 3 residues before it; the germline J gene fills it in. The genes are TRBV29-1 and TRBJ2-3; no clear D gene. Trimming cost V 3 bases and J 4 bases, with 8 bases left between them. The CDR3 consists of 12 residues. Germline values: CDR1 SQVTM, CDR2 ANQGSEA. The CDR3 DNA, read in part, is TGCAGCGTTGAGCTATCTTCAGATACG. Translating gives CSVELSSDT. The complete CDR3 protein is CSVELSSDTQYF.

As for this clone: The CDR3 goes on 3 residues after the read ends, and that part is filled in from the germline J gene. The chain employs TRBV18 and TRBJ2-2, with TRBD1 matching 8 bases. The germline CDR1 and CDR2 sequences are KGHSH and LQKENI. The CDR3 has 16 amino acids. V dropped 3 bases and J dropped 1; count of bases not matched to a gene: 4. The CDR3 region is CASSPAGTGNTGELFF. CDR3 DNA (partial): TGTGCCAGCTCACCGGCCGGGACAGGGAACACCGGGGAG.

Remarks on this clone: The CDR3 end falls 3 residues outside the read, so it is completed with the germline J gene. The chain links TRBV2 to TRBJ2-5; TRBD2 matches 13 bases. This CDR3 has 14 amino acids. Germline lookup yields CDR1 SNHLY and CDR2 FYNNEI. CDR3 sequence: CASSPTSGGATQYF. CDR3 DNA (partial): TGTGCCAGCAGCCCTACTAGCGGGGGGGCCACC.